Shown below are 29 T cell receptor beta chains from a single sample sequenced in a study of T cell changes during pregnancy in multiple sclerosis. Sequenced by immunoSEQ multiplex PCR; TCRdb stores in-frame clones only, minus some. The sample holds about 40,000 clones, around 93% seen once. The sequences come from CD4+ T cells from peripheral blood mononuclear cells, collected in the third trimester of pregnancy. The origin of the receptors is a female donor in good health, enrolled as a control in a pregnancy study.

The chain has TRBV4-2 and TRBJ2-2; no definite D call. V lost 1 base and J lost 4, with 16 bases in between. CDR1 LGHNA and CDR2 YNFKEQ come from the germline V gene. This CDR3 contains 17 residues. DNA for the CDR3: TGTGCCAGCAGCCAAGTACTTACTCAAGCTCGCACCGGGGAGCTGTTTTTT. The encoded protein is CASSQVLTQARTGELFF.

The J gene is TRBJ1-4, the V gene TRBV7-9, with D unclear. The germline CDR1 and CDR2 sequences are SEHNR and FQNEAQ (reference sequence). This CDR3 is built from 15 residues. Trimming took off 2 bases at V and 4 bases at J, with 11 bases between the two ends. The CDR3 spells CASSLRAADNEKLFF. The DNA for the CDR3 is TGTGCCAGCAGCTTACGGGCAGCGGATAATGAAAAACTGTTTTTT.

This chain links TRBV7-3 with TRBJ2-1, with 11 nucleotides matching TRBD1. Germline trimming cut 0 bases from V and 4 bases from J; bases unmatched to any gene: 2. The CDR3 runs to 16 residues. Germline V lookup: CDR1 SGHTA, CDR2 FQGTGA. The DNA for the CDR3 is TGTGCCAGCAGCTTAACGCGGGACAGGGGGTACAATGAGCAGTTCTTC. Translating it yields CASSLTRDRGYNEQFF.

The rearrangement joins TRBV7-3 to TRBJ2-2; 9 bases agree with TRBD2. Looked up from germline, CDR1 is SGHTA and CDR2 is FQGTGA. J gave up 4 bases and V 0 bases, and 9 bases lay outside the gene matches. The CDR3 has 18 amino acids. CDR3 nucleotides: TGTGCCAGCAGCTTAACGAGTTTAGCGGGAGTATTCACCGGGGAGCTGTTTTTT. Its protein is CASSLTSLAGVFTGELFF.

V is TRBV29-1 and J is TRBJ2-3; D call uncertain. CDR1 and CDR2 from the germline V gene are SQVTM and ANQGSEA. V dropped 7 bases and J dropped 6 bases, with 8 bases sitting between them. The CDR3 totals 10 residues. The CDR3 protein is CSGWRDTQYF. The CDR3 bases are TGCAGCGGTTGGCGGGATACGCAGTATTTT.

V gene TRBV30 combines with J gene TRBJ2-3; perhaps TRBD1 as D (6 bases). The CDR3 loop spans 14 amino acids. In germline, CDR1 is GTSNPN, CDR2 SVGIG (reference sequence). Deletions cut 0 bases from V and 4 bases from J, with 11 bases between. CDR3 DNA sequence: TGTGCCTGGAGTGTAGGGGGTGTCGCAGATACGCAGTATTTT. It translates to CAWSVGGVADTQYF.

The chain uses TRBV5-1 and TRBJ1-1, with a possible D match to TRBD1 (6 bases). Germline V lookup: CDR1 SGHRS, CDR2 YFSETQ. Trimming took off 0 bases at V and 5 bases at J, with 14 bases between the two ends. The CDR3 length is 15 residues. CDR3 coding DNA: TGCGCCAGCAGCTTGGATGTAGGGGGGGGGACTGAAGCTTTCTTT. This sequence encodes CASSLDVGGGTEAFF.

The chain is built from TRBV7-9 and TRBJ1-2; D is unclear. V lost 7 bases, J lost 7 bases, and 13 bases lay in between. Germline CDR1 is SEHNR and CDR2 is FQNEAQ (reference sequence). The CDR3 sequence is 12 residues long. The CDR3 bases are TGTGCCAGCAACAGCCGCTCGAGTGGCTACACCTTC. Residues: CASNSRSSGYTF.

The gene calls are TRBV19 and TRBJ2-7; 9 nucleotides match TRBD1. The CDR3 is 16 amino acids. Unmatched junction bases numbered 9, after V lost 5 bases and J lost 1 base. Per germline, CDR1 LNHDA and CDR2 SQIVND (reference sequence). In DNA form, the CDR3 reads TGTGCCAGTAGTCCAGGACAGGGGAGGTGGTCCTACGAGCAGTACTTC. It yields the protein CASSPGQGRWSYEQYF.

The chain uses TRBV10-3 and TRBJ1-6; weak D call: TRBD1 (5 bases). V was clipped by 6 bases and J by 10 bases, with 16 bases between them. CDR1 ENHRY and CDR2 SYGVKD come from the germline V gene. The CDR3 runs 14 residues. CDR3 sequence (DNA): TGTGCCATCAGCGTCCAGGGTAATGGATCACCCCTCCACTTT. Translated, it gives CAISVQGNGSPLHF.

V and J are TRBV30 and TRBJ1-4, with 7 bases fitting TRBD1. The CDR3 runs 15 residues. V dropped 3 bases and J dropped 8; count of bases not matched to a gene: 12. Germline CDR1 and CDR2: GTSNPN and SVGIG (reference sequence). Here the CDR3 reads CAWSRGRGLEEKLFF. CDR3 DNA: TGTGCCTGGAGCCGCGGGAGGGGGCTGGAAGAAAAACTGTTTTTT.

The gene calls are TRBV19 and TRBJ1-1, with TRBD1 as a possible D gene (5 bases). Germline loops: CDR1 LNHDA, CDR2 SQIVND (reference sequence). The CDR3 extends over 14 amino acids. V lost 1 base, J lost 6 bases, and 12 bases lay in between. The CDR3 region is CASSIGQGLPEAFF. Here the CDR3 DNA reads TGTGCCAGTAGTATAGGGCAGGGTCTGCCTGAAGCTTTCTTT.

DNA of the CDR3: TGTGCCAGTAGTTGGGGGGGGCCCACCTACGAGCAGTACTTC. It yields the protein CASSWGGPTYEQYF. This rearrangement joins TRBV19 to TRBJ2-7; a weak D match, TRBD2 (7 bases). Between the trimmed V and J ends, which lost 5 bases and 2 bases, there was a span of 13 bases. This CDR3 has 14 residues. Germline CDR1 is LNHDA and CDR2 is SQIVND (reference sequence). Looking up the rest from reference TRBV19 and TRBJ2-7 gives the full variable domain: DGGITQSPKYLFRKEGQNVTLSCEQNLNHDAMYWYRQDPGQGLRLIYYSQIVNDFQKGDIAEGYSVSREKKESFPLTVTSAQKNPTAFYLCASSWGGPTYEQYFGPGTRLTVT.

V gene TRBV10-3 combines with J gene TRBJ1-2, with a weak D call TRBD1 (6 bases). V lost 0 bases and J lost 3, with 11 bases in between. The CDR3 loop spans 15 amino acids. Germline values: CDR1 ENHRY, CDR2 SYGVKD. CDR3 loop: CAISESKGEYYGYTF. CDR3 in DNA: TGTGCCATCAGTGAGTCGAAGGGGGAATACTATGGCTACACCTTC.

The chain combines TRBV29-1 with TRBJ2-1, with a weak D call TRBD1 (7 bases). This CDR3 spans 16 amino acids. Trimming pared 3 bases from V and 5 bases from J, leaving 20 bases between. Germline V gene sequence: CDR1 SQVTM, CDR2 ANQGSEA. DNA of the CDR3: TGCAGCGTTGATAGCGGTCGGGGGACAGTCCACAATGAGCAGTTCTTC. Encoded protein: CSVDSGRGTVHNEQFF.

This clone appeared once. This rearrangement joins TRBV19 to TRBJ1-1, with TRBD1 matching 8 bases. Germline CDR1 and CDR2: LNHDA and SQIVND (reference sequence). Trimming took 6 bases from V and 7 from J; bases not matched to a gene: 10. The CDR3 has 14 amino acids. CDR3 amino acids: CASSLDRGVSEAFF. The CDR3, as DNA: TGTGCCAGTAGCCTAGACAGGGGTGTGAGTGAAGCTTTCTTT.

The chain couples TRBV18 to TRBJ2-1; 8 positions agree with TRBD1. Per germline, CDR1 KGHSH and CDR2 LQKENI. After removal of 1 base from V and 7 bases from J, the junction contained 3 bases not matched to a gene. The CDR3 has 14 amino acids. CDR3: CASSPRQGLNEQFF. CDR3 DNA sequence: TGTGCCAGCTCACCACGACAGGGGTTGAATGAGCAGTTCTTC.

This chain links TRBV21-1 with TRBJ2-5; whether TRBD2, the table's D call, matches the DNA was not checked. TRBV21-1 represents a pseudogene. This CDR3 region has 14 residues. The CDR3 reads CASPSAALQETQYF. CDR3 in DNA: TGTGCCAGCCCCAGCGCCGCACTTCAAGAGACCCAGTACTTC.

The chain recombines TRBV30 with TRBJ2-7, with D perhaps matching TRBD2 (5 bases). CDR3 length: 13 residues. V was cut by 2 bases and J by 3 bases, with 11 bases left in between. From germline, CDR1 is GTSNPN and CDR2 SVGIG (reference sequence). The CDR3 loop reads CAWSRGEDYEQYF. CDR3 in DNA: TGTGCCTGGAGTCGGGGAGAGGACTACGAGCAGTACTTC.

The chain joins TRBV4-2 to TRBJ2-1, with 8 bases fitting TRBD2. Trimming removed 0 bases from V and 4 bases from J; junction bases left unmatched: 14. Germline-derived CDR1 and CDR2 are LGHNA and YNFKEQ. The CDR3 runs to 19 residues. The CDR3 loop is CASSQELRPGLADYNEQFF. The CDR3 DNA reads TGTGCCAGCAGCCAAGAGTTACGTCCCGGACTAGCAGATTACAATGAGCAGTTCTTC.

With respect to this clone: In the same sample, other DNA sequences code for this CDR3. The chain joins TRBV28 to TRBJ1-2; possibly TRBD1 for D (5 bases). Germline assignment: CDR1 MDHEN and CDR2 SYDVKM. The germline V and J ends were trimmed by 2 bases and 3 bases, with 10 bases remaining between them. This CDR3 contains 14 residues. Written as DNA, the CDR3 is TGTGCCAGCAGTTTAAGCGGGGCGGACTATGGCTACACCTTC. It translates to CASSLSGADYGYTF.

The J gene is TRBJ1-2, the V gene TRBV19; D remains ambiguous. The V gene's germline CDR1 is LNHDA and CDR2 SQIVND (reference sequence). This CDR3 region has 15 residues. V gave up 7 bases and J gave up 6 bases, with 21 bases separating them. The CDR3 spells CASTNQISGSDGYTF. CDR3 nucleotide sequence: TGTGCCAGTACCAATCAGATTTCCGGGTCCGATGGCTACACCTTC.

For this clone: Germline is not matched at one junction end, which may reflect a read error. This chain uses TRBV5-4 with TRBJ2-2; 8 bases are shared with TRBD1. The CDR3 consists of 15 residues. Germline V gene lookup returns CDR1 SGHNT and CDR2 YYREEE (reference sequence). The chain's CDR3 is CASSQSPDRAGELFF. The CDR3 DNA reads TGCGCCAGCAGCCAATCGCCGGACAGGGCCGGGGAGCTGTTTTTT.

This clone has just a few counts. The rearrangement joins TRBV4-2 to TRBJ1-5, with D perhaps matching TRBD1 (5 bases). With 4 bases removed from V and 0 bases from J, the gap between germline ends came to 16 bases. The CDR3 has 17 residues. Germline V CDR1 and CDR2: LGHNA, YNFKEQ. The CDR3 spells CASSPTWGGNSNQPQHF. The CDR3 DNA reads TGTGCCAGCAGCCCCACGTGGGGGGGAAATAGCAATCAGCCCCAGCATTTT.

This clone was seen only once. This sequence joins TRBV7-3 and TRBJ1-1; 9 bases are shared with TRBD1. With 7 bases clipped from V and 7 bases from J, the junction kept 13 bases outside the gene matches. The CDR3 is made up of 15 amino acids. Germline V lookup: CDR1 SGHTA, CDR2 FQGTGA. CDR3 DNA sequence: TGTGCCAGCATCATTCCGGGACAGGGAAGCCATGAAGCTTTCTTT. Its translation: CASIIPGQGSHEAFF.

The gene calls are TRBV6-5 and TRBJ1-4, with 7 nucleotides matching TRBD1. V was clipped by 0 bases and J by 6 bases; unmatched bases: 7. The germline gives CDR1 MNHEY, CDR2 SVGAGI. This CDR3 contains 16 residues. The DNA for the CDR3 is TGTGCCAGCAGTTACTCGGCAGTAGGGACAGATGAAAAACTGTTTTTT. Protein product: CASSYSAVGTDEKLFF.

CDR3 bases: TGTGCCAGCAGCTTCGGGACAGGGGTCTTTAACTATGGCTACACCTTC. Translation: CASSFGTGVFNYGYTF. This chain links TRBV5-4 with TRBJ1-2; 10 bases agree with TRBD1. The CDR3 length is 16 residues. Germline CDR1 SGHNT, CDR2 YYREEE (reference sequence). The junction had 5 bases not matched to a gene; V was cut back by 2 bases and J by 1 base.

The gene calls are TRBV2 and TRBJ1-2; D is perhaps TRBD1 (5 bases). This CDR3 has 11 residues. The V end lost 6 bases, the J end lost 7 bases, and 9 bases lay between the germline ends. CDR1 is SNHLY, CDR2 FYNNEI, per germline. DNA of the CDR3: TGTGCCAGCAGCAGGGTTTCTGGCTACACCTTC. It encodes CASSRVSGYTF.

The V gene is TRBV9, the J gene TRBJ2-3, with D perhaps matching TRBD1 (6 bases). From germline, CDR1 is SGDLS and CDR2 YYNGEE. V was cut by 5 bases and J by 1 base, with 14 bases left in between. There are 15 residues in the CDR3. For the CDR3, the DNA is TGTGCCAGCAGTTGGGGGCAGGGCGGCACAGATACGCAGTATTTT. This gives the protein CASSWGQGGTDTQYF.